A single TCR beta chain is shown here with its context. Antigen specificity is unknown. The entry originates in a study of T cell responses to AZD1222 COVID-19 vaccine. General study findings and limits: Nearly half of spike-specific TCRs reportedly target unmutated variant regions. Vaccine-associated CD4 TCRs spanned spike, dominant at 160-218 and 743-854. Repertoire sampling happened only post peak T cell response.

The data were produced by immunoSEQ multiplex PCR, yet TCRdb's version contains in-frame clones alone and is incomplete. Found here are about 130,000 clones, more than 90% of them singletons; the top ten hold around 1.1%. Second-dose groups at about 4 or about 12 weeks were pooled. This TCR was sampled from an adult who received the AZD1222 COVID-19 vaccine. The sample here was peripheral blood, taken 28 days after the second AZD1222 dose.

CDR3 DNA: TGTGCCAGCAGCTTCTTTCAAGACAATTCACCCCTCCACTTT. Translated: CASSFFQDNSPLHF. The rearrangement links TRBV5-5 to TRBJ1-6; D uncertain. Trimming stripped 2 bases from V and 7 bases from J, with 10 bases between. CDR3 length: 14 amino acids. Per the germline V gene, CDR1 is SGHKS and CDR2 is YYEKEE (reference sequence).